These 24 T cell receptor beta chains originate from one sample sequenced in a study of T cells after yellow fever vaccination. MiXCR, run by TCRdb on the 5' RACE reads, gives a single entry per CDR3 protein. The sample records hundreds of thousands of distinct CDR3 sequences, approximately 13% being singletons. The sample here was PBMCs, taken on the day of the yellow fever booster vaccination. These TCRs come from a man younger than 40 who received the YFV17D yellow fever vaccine.

This clonotype has a handful of counts. The rearrangement links TRBV10-3 to TRBJ1-1; D perhaps matches TRBD1 (6 bases). Germline-derived CDR1 and CDR2 are ENHRY and SYGVKD. V lost 9 bases, J lost 5 bases, and 16 bases lay in between. The CDR3 loop spans 13 amino acids. CDR3 DNA: TGTGCCATACGGGACATTCGAAGGACTGAAGCTTTCTTT. Amino acids: CAIRDIRRTEAFF.

This clonotype was observed a handful of times. The V and J genes are TRBV11-2 and TRBJ2-7, with D possibly matching TRBD2 (5 bases). The CDR3 sequence is 14 residues long. The V end lost 1 base, the J end lost 4 bases, and 11 bases lay between the germline ends. CDR1 and CDR2 from the germline V gene are SGHAT and FQNNGV. The CDR3 DNA sequence: TGTGCCAGCAGCTTAGCCCGGGGTTGGTACGAGCAGTACTTC. Residues: CASSLARGWYEQYF.

This clonotype was seen only a few times. The chain carries TRBV6-5 and TRBJ1-6; 7 nucleotides agree with TRBD1. The CDR3 is 14 residues long. CDR1 is MNHEY and CDR2 is SVGAGI in the germline V gene. Trimming cost V 6 bases and J 6 bases; bases outside gene matches: 5. The CDR3 spells CASRRDSFNSPLHF. CDR3 nucleotide sequence: TGTGCCAGCAGAAGGGACAGCTTTAATTCACCCCTCCACTTT.

This clonotype has just a few counts. The rearrangement uses TRBV30 and TRBJ2-5, with TRBD2 matching 11 bases. The CDR3 consists of 16 residues. Germline CDR1 GTSNPN, CDR2 SVGIG (reference sequence). The junction had 7 bases not matched to a gene; V was cut back by 3 bases and J by 1 base. The CDR3 loop is CAWRVGGTSGQETQYF. The CDR3 nucleotides read TGTGCCTGGAGGGTAGGGGGGACTAGCGGCCAAGAGACCCAGTACTTC.

The V and J genes are TRBV28 and TRBJ1-4; 9 nucleotides align to TRBD1. The CDR3 consists of 17 residues. From germline, CDR1 is MDHEN and CDR2 SYDVKM. J lost 5 bases, V lost 2 bases, and 9 bases had no gene match. CDR3 sequence reads: CASSLAGTGNLNEKLFF. CDR3 coding DNA: TGTGCCAGCAGTTTAGCCGGGACAGGGAACCTGAATGAAAAACTGTTTTTT.

Only a few counts were recorded for this clonotype. The chain links TRBV30 to TRBJ1-5; no clear D gene. Germline V CDR1 and CDR2: GTSNPN, SVGIG (reference sequence). V was clipped by 3 bases and J by 5 bases, with 11 bases between them. This CDR3 region has 13 residues. The CDR3 coding sequence is TGTGCCTGGAGCGGGCAGAGGGATCAGCCCCAGCATTTT. Protein: CAWSGQRDQPQHF.

This clonotype occurred a few times. The gene calls are TRBV7-2 and TRBJ2-1; D possibly corresponds to TRBD1 (6 bases). Germline-derived CDR1 and CDR2 are SGHTA and FQGNSA. Trimming left V 10 bases short and J 3 bases short, with 19 bases between. This CDR3 contains 15 residues. CDR3 protein: CAIQGKDKIYNEQFF. The CDR3 DNA reads as TGTGCCATCCAGGGGAAGGACAAAATCTACAATGAGCAGTTCTTC.

The genes are TRBV7-3 and TRBJ2-2, with D unresolved. The CDR3 runs to 17 residues. Trimming pared 2 bases from V and 1 base from J, leaving 14 bases between. CDR1 and CDR2 (germline): SGHTA, FQGTGA. The CDR3 coding sequence is TGTGCCAGCAGCTTATTCGGCCCGTTTGGGAACACCGGGGAGCTGTTTTTT. Protein: CASSLFGPFGNTGELFF. The full variable domain, in which reference TRBV7-3 and TRBJ2-2 provide the parts outside the CDR3, is GAGVSQTPSNKVTEKGKYVELRCDPISGHTALYWYRQSLGQGPEFLIYFQGTGAADDSGLPNDRFFAVRPEGSVSTLKIQRTERGDSAVYLCASSLFGPFGNTGELFFGEGSRLTVL.

The chain joins TRBV7-9 to TRBJ2-5; 10 bases are a match to TRBD2. The V gene end was trimmed by 5 bases and the J gene end by 4 bases; junction bases not matched to a gene: 10. The germline gives CDR1 SEHNR, CDR2 FQNEAQ (reference sequence). The CDR3 is made up of 16 amino acids. The CDR3 reads CASSRRTSGLGETQYF. CDR3 DNA: TGTGCCAGCAGCCGGCGGACTAGCGGTCTGGGAGAGACCCAGTACTTC.

The rearrangement links TRBV7-2 to TRBJ2-3; D assignment may be TRBD1 or TRBD2 (6 bases each). In germline, CDR1 is SGHTA, CDR2 FQGNSA. Between the trimmed V and J ends, which lost 8 bases and 2 bases, there was a span of 14 bases. CDR3 size: 14 residues. CDR3 protein: CASGLGGSTDTQYF. CDR3 sequence (DNA): TGTGCCAGCGGTTTGGGGGGCTCCACAGATACGCAGTATTTT.

Only a few counts were recorded for this clonotype. The chain combines TRBV12-3 or TRBV12-4 with TRBJ2-3, with D perhaps matching TRBD1 (6 bases). The CDR3 is 15 residues long. Trimming cost V 5 bases and J 2 bases, with 14 bases left between them. The CDR3 DNA follows: TGTGCCAGCAGTGACCGACAGGTTATCACAGATACGCAGTATTTT. It is translated as CASSDRQVITDTQYF.

J is TRBJ2-5 and V is TRBV29-1; possible D gene TRBD1, 6 bases. CDR3 length: 15 residues. V was clipped by 8 bases and J by 3 bases, with 22 bases between them. CDR1 SQVTM and CDR2 ANQGSEA come from the germline V gene. The CDR3 sequence is CSLYNPGQGKETQYF. CDR3 nucleotides: TGCAGCCTCTACAACCCGGGACAAGGAAAAGAGACCCAGTACTTC.

The V call is TRBV12-3 or TRBV12-4, the J call TRBJ1-3; D is perhaps TRBD1 (5 bases). Trimming left V 4 bases short and J 4 bases short, with 5 bases between. The CDR3 runs 12 residues. CDR3 bases: TGTGCCAGCAGTTACAGGGGAAACACCATATATTTT. As protein: CASSYRGNTIYF.

There are a few counts of this clonotype. The CDR3 region is CASSLQGAVGELFF. The CDR3 DNA is TGTGCCAGCAGCTTGCAGGGGGCTGTCGGGGAGCTGTTTTTT. The rearrangement links TRBV5-4 to TRBJ2-2; 8 nucleotides line up with TRBD1. The CDR3 spans 14 residues. In germline, CDR1 is SGHNT, CDR2 YYREEE (reference sequence). V dropped 1 base and J dropped 7; count of bases not matched to a gene: 3.

The V call is TRBV27, the J call TRBJ1-6; tentatively, D is TRBD1 (6 bases). The V gene lost 8 bases and the J gene lost 8 bases, with 16 bases spanning the gap. Germline V gene sequence: CDR1 MNHEY, CDR2 SMNVEV (reference sequence). The CDR3 contains 14 residues. For the CDR3, the DNA is TGTGCCAGCTCCGGGGGGGGCCTGGATTCACCCCTCCACTTT. It yields the protein CASSGGGLDSPLHF.

This clonotype was observed a handful of times. The chain employs TRBV5-1 and TRBJ2-3; 10 bases fit TRBD2. With 4 bases clipped from V and 3 bases from J, the junction kept 8 bases outside the gene matches. The CDR3 extends over 16 amino acids. The germline gives CDR1 SGHRS, CDR2 YFSETQ. CDR3 region: CASSNGLAEKTDTQYF. The CDR3 DNA reads TGCGCCAGCAGCAACGGACTAGCGGAGAAAACAGATACGCAGTATTTT.

The rearrangement joins TRBV20-1 to TRBJ2-3; 9 bases align to TRBD2. With V trimmed by 5 bases and J by 3 bases, 6 bases remained unmatched. Germline-derived CDR1 and CDR2 are DFQATT and SNEGSKA (reference sequence). The CDR3 has 14 amino acids. CDR3 nucleotides: TGCAGTGCTCCTAGACTAGCGGCTACAGATACGCAGTATTTT. It is translated as CSAPRLAATDTQYF.

A word on this clonotype: A much more abundant neighbour one base away suggests this may be a read error. The rearrangement joins TRBV7-8 to TRBJ2-3; perhaps TRBD2 as D (7 bases). The CDR3 extends over 16 amino acids. Germline CDR1 is SGHVS and CDR2 is FQNEAQ. CDR3 coding DNA: TGTGTTTCGCGGGGGCACAGTATAGCGGAGGTAGATACGCAGTATTTT. It encodes CVSRGHSIAEVDTQYF.

This clonotype was seen many times. This chain connects TRBV20-1 to TRBJ2-5; D is uncertain. Trimming cost V 0 bases and J 4 bases, with 12 bases left between them. The CDR3 is 14 amino acids. Germline V CDR1 and CDR2: DFQATT, SNEGSKA (reference sequence). For the CDR3, the DNA is TGCAGTGCTAGAGATTGGATAGCCGGAGAGACCCAGTACTTC. Amino acid sequence: CSARDWIAGETQYF.

This chain links TRBV6-2 or TRBV6-3 with TRBJ2-1; a weak D match, TRBD2 (5 bases). Trimming removed 4 bases from V and 7 bases from J, with 17 bases in between. The CDR3 has 15 amino acids. The germline gives CDR1 MNHEY, CDR2 SVGEGT. The CDR3 DNA is TGTGCCAGCAGTTCTCAGGAACTAGTGAGAAATGAGCAGTTCTTC. Translation gives CASSSQELVRNEQFF.

The CDR3 bases are TGCGCCAGCAGCTTGGCCTGGGCGGGAGGCTCCGGGGCCAACGTCCTGACTTTC. Its translation is CASSLAWAGGSGANVLTF. The rearrangement joins TRBV5-1 to TRBJ2-6; 8 bases map to TRBD2. This CDR3 spans 18 amino acids. In germline, CDR1 is SGHRS, CDR2 YFSETQ. The V and J ends lost 0 bases and 4 bases, in that order; junction bases with no gene match: 9. Filled out from reference TRBV5-1 and TRBJ2-6, the complete variable domain reads KAGVTQTPRYLIKTRGQQVTLSCSPISGHRSVSWYQQTPGQGLQFLFEYFSETQRNKGNFPGRFSGRQFSNSRSEMNVSTLELGDSALYLCASSLAWAGGSGANVLTFGAGSRLTVL.

This clonotype was observed a few times. This sequence joins TRBV5-4 and TRBJ2-7; maybe TRBD2 (6 bases). The CDR3 length is 13 residues. V shed 5 bases and J shed 3 bases, with 12 bases lying between them. CDR1 is SGHNT and CDR2 is YYREEE in the germline V gene (reference sequence). The CDR3 reads CASSSGGNYEQYF. Here the CDR3 DNA reads TGTGCCAGCAGTTCTGGGGGGAACTACGAGCAGTACTTC.

The chain has TRBV27 and TRBJ2-7, with D possibly being TRBD2 (5 bases). V was shortened by 1 base and J by 0 bases, with 10 bases between the two germline ends. The CDR3 contains 15 residues. Germline values: CDR1 MNHEY, CDR2 SMNVEV (reference sequence). This CDR3 is CASSLYGKSSYEQYF. DNA of the CDR3: TGTGCCAGCAGTTTATACGGGAAAAGCTCCTACGAGCAGTACTTC.

This rearrangement joins TRBV15 to TRBJ2-3, with D perhaps TRBD1 or TRBD2 (6 bases each). V was pared by 8 bases and J by 6 bases, with 18 bases between. Germline CDR1 reads LNHNV; CDR2 reads YYDKDF (reference sequence). The CDR3 runs to 14 residues. For the CDR3, the DNA is TGTGCCACCGCTTCGTCCAAAGGGGGGGATACGCAGTATTTT. Its protein product is CATASSKGGDTQYF.